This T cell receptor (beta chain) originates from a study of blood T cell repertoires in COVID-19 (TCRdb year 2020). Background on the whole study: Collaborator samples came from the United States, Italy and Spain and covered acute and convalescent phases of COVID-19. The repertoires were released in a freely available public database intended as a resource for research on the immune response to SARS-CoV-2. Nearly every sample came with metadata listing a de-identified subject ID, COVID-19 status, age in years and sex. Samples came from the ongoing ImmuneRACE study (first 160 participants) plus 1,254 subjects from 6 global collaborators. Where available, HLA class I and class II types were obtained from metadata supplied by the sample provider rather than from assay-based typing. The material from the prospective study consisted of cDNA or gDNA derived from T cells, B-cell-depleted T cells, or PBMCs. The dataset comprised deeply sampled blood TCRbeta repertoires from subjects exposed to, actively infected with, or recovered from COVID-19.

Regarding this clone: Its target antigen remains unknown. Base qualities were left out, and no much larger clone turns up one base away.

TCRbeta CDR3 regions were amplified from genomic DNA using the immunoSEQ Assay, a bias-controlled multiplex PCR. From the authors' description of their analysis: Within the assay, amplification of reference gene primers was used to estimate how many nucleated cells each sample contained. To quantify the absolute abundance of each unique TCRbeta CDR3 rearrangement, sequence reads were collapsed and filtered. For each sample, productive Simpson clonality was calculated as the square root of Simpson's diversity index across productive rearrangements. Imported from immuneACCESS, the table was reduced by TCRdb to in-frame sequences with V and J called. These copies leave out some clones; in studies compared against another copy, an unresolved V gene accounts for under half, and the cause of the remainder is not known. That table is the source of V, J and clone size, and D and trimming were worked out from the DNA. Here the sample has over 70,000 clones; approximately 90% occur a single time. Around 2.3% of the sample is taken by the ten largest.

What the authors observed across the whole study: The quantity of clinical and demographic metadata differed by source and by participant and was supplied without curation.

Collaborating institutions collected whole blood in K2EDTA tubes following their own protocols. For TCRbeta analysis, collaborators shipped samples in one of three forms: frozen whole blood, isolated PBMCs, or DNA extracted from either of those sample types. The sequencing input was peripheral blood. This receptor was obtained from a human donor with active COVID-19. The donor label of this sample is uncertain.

The encoded CDR3 is CASSLGSTSEQYF. The DNA sequence is TGTGCCAGCAGCTTAGGTTCCACGAGCGAGCAGTACTTC. Here the chain combines TRBV11-2 and TRBJ2-7; there is no confident call for the D gene. Reading the germline V gene gives CDR1 SGHAT and CDR2 FQNNGV. V is cut by 1 base and J by 6 bases, and the space between the germline ends is 10 bases. From the cysteine up to the phenylalanine, the CDR3 has a length of 13 residues. Left in the record is the CDR3 DNA by itself, 39 bases read in frame from the first base.